This entry lists 30 T cell receptor beta chains sequenced from one sample in a study of spatial heterogeneity in lung cancer. TCRdb reprocessed the 5' RACE reads with MiXCR, giving one entry per CDR3 protein. The repertoire holds 45,000 to 55,000 distinct CDR3 sequences, under 6% seen once, with 11% in the top ten. Time point: sample taken at primary tumor resection. Whole RNA, which was extracted from tumor, nontumor lung tissue or frozen PBMC, was sequenced without any cell sorting. Sequenced here: PBMCs, sampled at surgery. Receptor source: a male donor with early-stage non-small cell lung cancer.

This clonotype has at least ten counts. The chain couples TRBV29-1 to TRBJ1-2; the D gene is possibly TRBD1 (5 bases). The CDR3 spans 14 residues. CDR1 is SQVTM, CDR2 ANQGSEA, per germline. Deletions cut 5 bases from V and 0 bases from J, with 13 bases between. The DNA for the CDR3 is TGCAGCGTTTGGACGGGGGTTACTAACTATGGCTACACCTTC. Translating it yields CSVWTGVTNYGYTF.

Ten or more counts support this clonotype. The V and J genes are TRBV29-1 and TRBJ1-2; D uncertain. Trimming took 2 bases from V and 1 from J, leaving 8 bases between them. The CDR3 runs 13 residues. Looked up from germline, CDR1 is SQVTM and CDR2 is ANQGSEA. CDR3 DNA: TGCAGCGTTGAACCAAGGGATAACTATGGCTACACCTTC. Translating gives CSVEPRDNYGYTF.

The chain links TRBV3-1 to TRBJ2-7; the D gene is possibly TRBD2 (5 bases). Germline CDR1 and CDR2: LGHDT and YNNKEL (reference sequence). CDR3 length equals 15 residues. Trimming cost V 2 bases and J 6 bases, with 17 bases left between them. CDR3 in amino acids: CASSQHPGGGSEQYF. CDR3 nucleotides: TGTGCCAGCAGCCAACACCCTGGAGGAGGATCCGAGCAGTACTTC.

J is TRBJ2-7 and V is TRBV20-1, with D perhaps matching TRBD1 (5 bases). The CDR3 has 12 residues. The germline gives CDR1 DFQATT, CDR2 SNEGSKA (reference sequence). This CDR3 reads CRARAGTYEQYF. Here the CDR3 DNA reads TGCAGAGCCAGGGCAGGGACCTACGAGCAGTACTTC.

This clonotype appeared many times. The chain is built from TRBV19 and TRBJ1-5, with a weak D call TRBD1 (5 bases). There are 14 residues in the CDR3. Germline assignment: CDR1 LNHDA and CDR2 SQIVND (reference sequence). Trimming removed 10 bases from V and 3 bases from J, with 16 bases in between. The CDR3 DNA is TGTGCCATCGCCGGAACAGGTTTCAATCAGCCCCAGCATTTT. As protein: CAIAGTGFNQPQHF.

This clonotype was detected many times. J is TRBJ1-2 and V is TRBV7-2; TRBD1 might be the D (5 bases). Germline V gives CDR1 SGHTA, CDR2 FQGNSA. This CDR3 comprises 13 residues. Between the trimmed V and J ends, which lost 5 bases and 8 bases, there was a span of 15 bases. CDR3 residues: CASSPADTYGYTF. CDR3 coding DNA: TGTGCCAGCAGCCCCGCGGACACCTACGGCTACACCTTC.

At least ten counts were recorded for this clonotype. This chain joins TRBV28 and TRBJ2-3, with unresolved D. The CDR3 spans 16 residues. Germline assignment: CDR1 MDHEN and CDR2 SYDVKM. Between the trimmed V and J ends, which lost 2 bases and 0 bases, there was a span of 12 bases. CDR3 amino acids: CASSLVGFSSTDTQYF. The CDR3 DNA is TGTGCCAGCAGTTTAGTGGGCTTCTCTAGCACAGATACGCAGTATTTT.

The genes are TRBV4-3 and TRBJ2-1; D remains unclear. The CDR3 runs to 14 residues. V lost 2 bases and J lost 5, with 10 bases in between. Germline loops: CDR1 LGHNA, CDR2 YSLEER. The CDR3: CASSQSTLHNEQFF. In nucleotides, the CDR3 is TGCGCCAGCAGCCAATCTACCCTCCACAATGAGCAGTTCTTC.

The table lists this clonotype with many counts. The chain joins TRBV6-1 to TRBJ2-1, with D tentatively TRBD2 (5 bases). The V end lost 6 bases, the J end lost 9 bases, and 18 bases lay between the germline ends. The germline V gene encodes CDR1 MNHNS and CDR2 SASEGT. The CDR3 spans 14 residues. CDR3 loop: CASRSSGSGSEQFF. DNA for the CDR3: TGTGCCAGCAGGTCGTCGGGGTCCGGTTCTGAGCAGTTCTTC.

At least ten counts were recorded for this clonotype. The genes are TRBV12-3 or TRBV12-4 and TRBJ1-3; D is perhaps TRBD1 (5 bases). CDR3 length equals 13 residues. The V end was cut by 6 bases, the J end by 3 bases, with 9 bases between. Here the CDR3 DNA reads TGTGCCAGCAGCAGGGACGGTGGAAACACCATATATTTT. Translating it yields CASSRDGGNTIYF.

In this sample, this clonotype turned up a few times. The chain combines TRBV7-2 with TRBJ2-1, with D unresolved. Germline V gives CDR1 SGHTA, CDR2 FQGNSA. This CDR3 comprises 12 residues. V gave up 2 bases and J gave up 9 bases, with 8 bases separating them. This CDR3 is CASSLKGVEQFF. The CDR3 DNA is TGTGCCAGCAGCTTAAAAGGTGTTGAGCAGTTCTTC.

This clonotype was counted many times. J is TRBJ2-3 and V is TRBV6-5; D is possibly TRBD1 or TRBD2 (5 bases each). Trimming stripped 6 bases from V and 6 bases from J, with 19 bases between. The CDR3 is 15 residues long. Germline assignment: CDR1 MNHEY and CDR2 SVGAGI. CDR3 protein: CASSSGTPLRDTQYF. The CDR3 DNA reads TGTGCCAGCAGCTCCGGGACCCCGCTTCGGGATACGCAGTATTTT.

This clonotype was seen repeatedly, ten times or more. The rearrangement links TRBV9 to TRBJ2-5; TRBD1 agrees at 7 bases. Looked up from germline, CDR1 is SGDLS and CDR2 is YYNGEE. The CDR3 covers 15 residues. The V gene end was trimmed by 0 bases and the J gene end by 4 bases; junction bases not matched to a gene: 6. CDR3 coding DNA: TGTGCCAGCAGCGTAGGAGGGGGCGCAGGAGAGACCCAGTACTTC. Translation: CASSVGGGAGETQYF.

There are many counts of this clonotype. The chain recombines TRBV2 with TRBJ1-2; D gene unclear. V was cut by 4 bases and J by 2 bases, with 5 bases left in between. Germline V lookup: CDR1 SNHLY, CDR2 FYNNEI. This CDR3 spans 12 amino acids. CDR3 coding DNA: TGTGCCAGCAGTGGACTGAACTATGGCTACACCTTC. Its protein product is CASSGLNYGYTF.

This clonotype was recorded at least ten times. The CDR3 DNA follows: TGTGCCAGCAGTTCTCCCTCCTACAATGAGCAGTTCTTC. Translating gives CASSSPSYNEQFF. The chain joins TRBV28 to TRBJ2-1, with D uncertain. The CDR3 has 13 amino acids. V was cut by 4 bases and J by 0 bases, with 4 bases left in between. CDR1 is MDHEN, CDR2 SYDVKM, per germline.

A remark on this clonotype: A much more abundant neighbour one base away suggests this may be a read error. This chain uses TRBV20-1 with TRBJ1-2; tentative D call: TRBD1 (5 bases). In germline, CDR1 is DFQATT, CDR2 SNEGSKA (reference sequence). This CDR3 comprises 15 residues. The DNA of the CDR3 is TGCAGTGCTAGAGATCTCGGACAAGCTAACCATGGCTACACCTTC. Translated: CSARDLGQANHGYTF.

There are many counts of this clonotype. The chain has TRBV19 and TRBJ1-1, with D tentatively TRBD1 (5 bases). Germline CDR1 LNHDA, CDR2 SQIVND (reference sequence). The CDR3 is made up of 13 amino acids. V lost 1 base to trimming and J lost 6 bases, with 9 bases between them. As DNA, the CDR3 is TGTGCCAGTAGTATAGGTTCGACAGCTGAAGCTTTCTTT. Its translation: CASSIGSTAEAFF.

The CDR3 protein is CALSLGQGFEQYF. CDR3 coding DNA: TGTGCCCTATCCCTCGGACAGGGGTTCGAGCAGTACTTC. V gene TRBV10-3 combines with J gene TRBJ2-7; the match to TRBD1 covers 9 bases. The V segment lost 11 bases and the J segment 6 bases; nucleotides outside the gene matches: 11. The CDR3 runs 13 residues. Germline loops: CDR1 ENHRY, CDR2 SYGVKD.

This clonotype was seen ten or more times. This chain joins TRBV7-8 and TRBJ1-6; TRBD1 matches at 7 bases. The CDR3 loop spans 14 amino acids. V shed 5 bases and J 7 bases; nucleotides not matched to a gene: 5. Germline loops: CDR1 SGHVS, CDR2 FQNEAQ. The CDR3 sequence: CASSRRDRNSPLHF. The DNA for the CDR3 is TGTGCCAGCAGCCGCCGGGACAGAAATTCACCCCTCCACTTT.

At least ten counts were recorded for this clonotype. This chain connects TRBV7-8 to TRBJ2-7; D remains unclear. The V end lost 0 bases, the J end lost 2 bases, and 2 bases lay between the germline ends. Germline V CDR1 and CDR2: SGHVS, FQNEAQ. The CDR3 is 12 amino acids. CDR3 sequence reads: CASSLAAYEQYF. As DNA, the CDR3 is TGTGCCAGCAGCTTAGCAGCCTACGAGCAGTACTTC.

This clonotype was counted many times. The chain has TRBV20-1 and TRBJ2-2, with no clear D. Germline V CDR1 and CDR2: DFQATT, SNEGSKA (reference sequence). This CDR3 is built from 11 residues. V was trimmed by 3 bases and J by 5 bases, leaving 4 bases between them. Written as DNA, the CDR3 is TGCAGTGCTAGTCGAACCGGGGAGCTGTTTTTT. Translating gives CSASRTGELFF.

This clonotype was seen repeatedly, ten times or more. This rearrangement joins TRBV28 to TRBJ2-7; 8 nucleotides line up with TRBD2. J lost 0 bases, V lost 3 bases, and 7 bases had no gene match. The CDR3 length is 16 residues. Germline V gene lookup returns CDR1 MDHEN and CDR2 SYDVKM. CDR3 sequence (DNA): TGTGCCAGCAGTTTCCCATTAGCGGGAAGCTCCTACGAGCAGTACTTC. This translates into CASSFPLAGSSYEQYF.

This clonotype was seen repeatedly, ten times or more. This chain joins TRBV5-4 and TRBJ2-3; 8 positions match TRBD1. J gave up 6 bases and V 4 bases, and 13 bases lay outside the gene matches. The CDR3 consists of 16 residues. From germline, CDR1 is SGHNT and CDR2 YYREEE (reference sequence). The CDR3 bases are TGTGCCAGCAGCCCCCGGCGGCAGGGGGCCCTCGATACGCAGTATTTT. Translation gives CASSPRRQGALDTQYF.

This clonotype was seen ten or more times. The rearrangement uses TRBV27 and TRBJ2-5, with 7 bases matching TRBD1. In germline, CDR1 is MNHEY, CDR2 SMNVEV (reference sequence). CDR3 length equals 21 residues. J lost 4 bases, V lost 0 bases, and 23 bases had no gene match. CDR3 coding DNA: TGTGCCAGCAGTTTATCATCGGCACGGACAGGAGCGGTAGGGCCGCGAGAGACCCAGTACTTC. It encodes CASSLSSARTGAVGPRETQYF.

This clonotype was seen repeatedly, ten times or more. The chain is built from TRBV24-1 and TRBJ2-3; TRBD2 matches at 10 bases. Germline V gene data show CDR1 as KGHDR and CDR2 as SFDVKD. The CDR3 length is 15 residues. V was clipped by 9 bases and J by 3 bases; unmatched bases: 8. CDR3 in amino acids: CATSSGRAGTDTQYF. CDR3 DNA sequence: TGTGCCACCTCCAGCGGGAGGGCCGGGACAGATACGCAGTATTTT.

This clonotype came up many times. V gene TRBV29-1 combines with J gene TRBJ2-7; D unclear. Trimming left V 3 bases short and J 3 bases short, with 6 bases between. CDR3 length equals 11 residues. Germline CDR1 reads SQVTM; CDR2 reads ANQGSEA. The CDR3 sequence: CSVEENYEQYF. CDR3 in DNA: TGCAGCGTTGAGGAGAACTACGAGCAGTACTTC.

This clonotype has ten or more counts. The rearrangement joins TRBV29-1 to TRBJ2-7, with 9 bases aligning to TRBD1. Germline V CDR1 and CDR2: SQVTM, ANQGSEA. J gave up 5 bases and V 4 bases, and 9 bases lay outside the gene matches. This CDR3 spans 14 amino acids. In DNA, the CDR3 is TGCAGCGTTGGGGCGGGGACAGGGACCCACGAGCAGTACTTC. Its translation is CSVGAGTGTHEQYF.

This clonotype appeared many times. The chain uses TRBV19 and TRBJ1-5; 12 nucleotides line up with TRBD1. CDR3 length: 15 residues. Germline V gene data show CDR1 as LNHDA and CDR2 as SQIVND (reference sequence). Trimming cost V 4 bases and J 4 bases; bases outside gene matches: 2. CDR3 DNA: TGTGCCAGTAGTAGGGGACAGGGGGCGAATCAGCCCCAGCATTTT. Translation gives CASSRGQGANQPQHF.

This clonotype showed up many times. The chain links TRBV7-6 to TRBJ2-1; 8 nucleotides line up with TRBD2. The ends lost 2 bases at V and 8 bases at J; junction bases unmatched: 8. CDR1 and CDR2 (germline): SGHVS, FNYEAQ. The CDR3 sequence is 15 residues long. The CDR3: CASSLYSGRRDEQFF. In nucleotides, the CDR3 is TGTGCCAGCAGCTTATACAGCGGGAGACGGGATGAGCAGTTCTTC.

In this sample, this clonotype turned up many times. The V call is TRBV7-2, the J call TRBJ2-2, with 7 bases fitting TRBD2. Germline CDR1 SGHTA, CDR2 FQGNSA. The CDR3 spans 16 residues. V shed 0 bases and J 6 bases; nucleotides not matched to a gene: 7. In nucleotides, the CDR3 is TGTGCCAGCAGCTTAGCTCGGGCGGGAGTCTCCGGGGAGCTGTTTTTT. Amino acids: CASSLARAGVSGELFF.